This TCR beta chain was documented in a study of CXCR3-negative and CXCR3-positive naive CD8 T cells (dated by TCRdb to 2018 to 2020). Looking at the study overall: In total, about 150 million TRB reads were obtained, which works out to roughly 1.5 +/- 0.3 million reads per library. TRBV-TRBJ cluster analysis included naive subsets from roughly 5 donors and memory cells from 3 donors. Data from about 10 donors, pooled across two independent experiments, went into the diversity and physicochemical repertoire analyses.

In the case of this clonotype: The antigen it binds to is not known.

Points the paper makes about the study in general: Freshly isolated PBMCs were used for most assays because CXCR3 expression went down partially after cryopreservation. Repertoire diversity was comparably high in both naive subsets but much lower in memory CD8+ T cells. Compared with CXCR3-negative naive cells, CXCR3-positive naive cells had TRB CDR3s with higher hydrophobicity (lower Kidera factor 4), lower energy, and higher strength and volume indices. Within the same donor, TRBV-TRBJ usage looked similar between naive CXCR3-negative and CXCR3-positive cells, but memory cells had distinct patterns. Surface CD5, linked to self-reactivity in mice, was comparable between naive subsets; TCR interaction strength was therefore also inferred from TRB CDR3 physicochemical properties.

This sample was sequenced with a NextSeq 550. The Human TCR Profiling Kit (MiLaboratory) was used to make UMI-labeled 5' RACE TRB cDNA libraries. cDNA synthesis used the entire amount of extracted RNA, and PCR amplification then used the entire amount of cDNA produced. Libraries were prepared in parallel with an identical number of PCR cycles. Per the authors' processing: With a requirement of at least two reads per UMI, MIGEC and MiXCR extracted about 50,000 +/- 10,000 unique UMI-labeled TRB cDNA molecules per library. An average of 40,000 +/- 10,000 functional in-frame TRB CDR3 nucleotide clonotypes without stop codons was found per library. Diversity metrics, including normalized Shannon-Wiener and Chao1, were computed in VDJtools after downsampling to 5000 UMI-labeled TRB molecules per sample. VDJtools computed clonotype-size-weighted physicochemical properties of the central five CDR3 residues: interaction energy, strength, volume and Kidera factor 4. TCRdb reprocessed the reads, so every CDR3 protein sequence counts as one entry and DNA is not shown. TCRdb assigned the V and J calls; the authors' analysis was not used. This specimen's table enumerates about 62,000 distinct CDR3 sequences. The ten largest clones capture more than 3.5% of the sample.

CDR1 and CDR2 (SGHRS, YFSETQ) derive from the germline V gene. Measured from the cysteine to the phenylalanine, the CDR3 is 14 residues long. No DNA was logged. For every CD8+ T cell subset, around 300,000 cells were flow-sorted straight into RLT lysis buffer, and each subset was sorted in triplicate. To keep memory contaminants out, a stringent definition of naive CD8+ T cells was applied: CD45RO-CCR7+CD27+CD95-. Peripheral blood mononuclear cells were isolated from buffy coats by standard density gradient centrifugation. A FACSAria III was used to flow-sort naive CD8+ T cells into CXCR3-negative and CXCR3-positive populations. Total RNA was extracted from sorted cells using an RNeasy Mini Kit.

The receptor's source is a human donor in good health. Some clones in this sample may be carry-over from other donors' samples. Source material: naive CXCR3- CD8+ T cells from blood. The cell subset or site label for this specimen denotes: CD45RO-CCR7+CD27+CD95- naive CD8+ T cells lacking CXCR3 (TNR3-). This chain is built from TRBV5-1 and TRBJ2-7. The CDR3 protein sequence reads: CASSLSWLPYEQYF.